The present T cell receptor (beta chain) was sequenced within a study of T cell repertoires in cytomegalovirus infection. This clonotype was observed a few times. MiXCR, run by TCRdb on the reads, gives a single entry per CDR3 protein. In the table there are around 740,000 distinct CDR3 sequences, less than 40% of which are singletons. The sample comprised PBMCs. This TCR was recovered from a human donor in good health (CMV status not recorded). Some clones in this sample may be carry-over from other donors' samples.

This CDR3 is CASSGPRTGDSTNEKLFF. In DNA form, the CDR3 reads TGTGCCAGCAGCGGTCCGAGGACAGGGGATTCAACTAATGAAAAACTGTTTTTT. The chain is built from TRBV9 and TRBJ1-4; the match to TRBD1 covers 9 bases. The trim removed 3 bases at V and 0 bases at J, leaving 9 bases unmatched. The CDR3 consists of 18 residues. The germline CDR1 and CDR2 sequences are SGDLS and YYNGEE.